This is a list of T cell receptor beta chains from one sample in a study of regulatory T cells in long-lasting Graves disease. In TCRdb, the multiplex PCR reads were re-called with MiXCR into one record per CDR3 protein. This table holds fewer than 650,000 distinct CDR3 sequences, about 16% found once. Another study also made use of these data, one on T cells in Graves' hyperthyroidism and ophthalmopathy.

The input for sequencing was peripheral blood mononuclear cells (PBMCs), taken at new diagnosis, from a patient treated with antithyroid drugs. These receptors were collected from a man younger than 35 with Graves disease. The CDR3 runs from the conserved cysteine through the conserved F or W. A D gene is named only where the DNA matches it firmly. Not all rows give a size; the values are once, few, many and, for expanded clones, a class.

TRBV4-1	many	14	TRBJ2-3	NA	TGCGCCAGCAGCCAAGCGGGACGCACAGATACGCAGTATTTT	CASSQAGRTDTQYF
TRBV7-3	many	13	TRBJ2-1	NA	TGTGCCAGCTCGGTAGGGACAAGCTATGAGCAGTTCTTC	CASSVGTSYEQFF
TRBV14	few	14	TRBJ1-2	NA	TGTGCCAGCAGCCAAGTTTCTCGATCGGGTGGCTACACCTTC	CASSQVSRSGGYTF
TRBV20-1	few	15	TRBJ2-3	TRBD2	TGCAGTGCTAGAAACTGGCGGGAGAATACAGATACGCAGTATTTT	CSARNWRENTDTQYF
TRBV10-3	many	13	TRBJ2-1	NA	TGTGCCATCAGTGACCCAGACCCGGGGGAACAGTTCTTC	CAISDPDPGEQFF
TRBV6-2/TRBV6-3	NA	16	TRBJ1-2	NA	TGTGCCAGCAGAGATACAGGACGGCCTCGTAACTATGGCTACACCTTC	CASRDTGRPRNYGYTF
TRBV20-1	NA	16	TRBJ1-3	NA	TGCAGTGCGAGTCCAACCCCAGCCTTTTCTGGAAACACCATATATTTT	CSASPTPAFSGNTIYF
TRBV12-5	few	15	TRBJ1-5	TRBD1	TGTGCTAGTGGTTTGGGACAGGGGGAAAATCAGCCCCAGCATTTT	CASGLGQGENQPQHF
TRBV5-4	NA	14	TRBJ1-6	TRBD1	TGTGCCAGCAGCCGGCGCGACAGGGGCTCACCCCTCCACTTT	CASSRRDRGSPLHF
TRBV28	many	17	TRBJ2-7	NA	TGTGCCAGCAGTTTTATCTTACCCGGGTGGGGCTCCTACGAGCAGTACTTC	CASSFILPGWGSYEQYF
TRBV28	NA	13	TRBJ1-1	NA	TGTGCCAGCTCGAGTTTAATGAAGGCTGAAGCTTTCTTT	CASSSLMKAEAFF
TRBV5-6	few	14	TRBJ2-5	TRBD1	TGTGCCAGCAGCTCGGACAGGGGGCGGAAGACCCAGTACTTC	CASSSDRGRKTQYF
TRBV20-1	many	14	TRBJ2-1	NA	TGCAGTGCTCAGGACTCTCGTTGGGGCAATGAGCAGTTCTTC	CSAQDSRWGNEQFF
TRBV9	NA	17	TRBJ2-2	NA	TGTGCCAGCAGCGTAGGTTTCGGACAATCGAACACCGGGGAGCTGTTTTTT	CASSVGFGQSNTGELFF
TRBV7-9	few	15	TRBJ2-1	NA	TGTGCCAGCAGCTCGTCTTCTTTCTCCTACAATGAGCAGTTCTTC	CASSSSSFSYNEQFF
TRBV12-3/TRBV12-4	few	14	TRBJ1-3	NA	TGTGCCAGCAGCCCCTTAAGGACTGGAAACACCATATATTTT	CASSPLRTGNTIYF
TRBV7-8	many	14	TRBJ1-1	TRBD1	TGTGCCAGCAGTCCATCCAGGGGGCGGACTGAAGCTTTCTTT	CASSPSRGRTEAFF
TRBV11-2	NA	16	TRBJ2-1	NA	TGTGCCAGCAGCTTAGGAGTACGGGGCTCCTACAATGAGCAGTTCTTC	CASSLGVRGSYNEQFF
TRBV15	many	14	TRBJ2-7	NA	TGTGCCACCAGCAGAGATCGCCTAACCTACGAGCAGTACTTC	CATSRDRLTYEQYF
TRBV18	once	14	TRBJ2-7	NA	TGTGCCAGCTCACCGAGGCGGACAATCGACGAGCAGTACTTC	CASSPRRTIDEQYF
TRBV28	many	16	TRBJ2-1	NA	TGTGCCAGCAGGTCCTTCGCGGGGGCAGTTAATAATGAGCAGTTCTTC	CASRSFAGAVNNEQFF
TRBV7-2	few	16	TRBJ1-6	TRBD1	TGTGCCAGCAGCACCACCTGGGACAGGGGGACTTCACCCCTCCACTTT	CASSTTWDRGTSPLHF
TRBV5-8	many	14	TRBJ1-1	NA	TGTGCCAGCAGACACAGGACGGCGAACACTGAAGCTTTCTTT	CASRHRTANTEAFF
TRBV18	many	13	TRBJ2-1	NA	TGTGCCAGCTCACCAAGAACGGACAATGAGCAGTTCTTC	CASSPRTDNEQFF
TRBV5-1	few	14	TRBJ2-1	NA	TGCGCCAGCAGCCCGGTTGGAGTCCCGAGTGAGCAGTTCTTC	CASSPVGVPSEQFF
TRBV4-1	many	15	TRBJ1-4	TRBD1	TGCGCCAGCAGCCAAGATCAGGGGGGGAATGAAAAACTGTTTTTT	CASSQDQGGNEKLFF
TRBV5-6	few	16	TRBJ2-1	NA	TGTGCCAGCAGCGGTGGTCGGGAGTATCTCTACAATGAGCAGTTCTTC	CASSGGREYLYNEQFF
TRBV18	NA	12	TRBJ2-4	TRBD1	TGTGCCAGCTCAGAGTCAGGGGGCATTCAGTACTTC	CASSESGGIQYF
TRBV5-1	many	14	TRBJ1-1	NA	TGCGCCAGCAGCCGACAGACGGACAACACTGAAGCTTTCTTT	CASSRQTDNTEAFF
TRBV19	few	16	TRBJ1-2	TRBD1	TGTGCCAGTAGCCCCGGGACAGGGGGGCGCAGGTATGGCTACACCTTC	CASSPGTGGRRYGYTF
TRBV6-2/TRBV6-3	many	19	TRBJ2-7	TRBD2	TGTGCCAGCAGTGTTCCAGCAGGACAGACGGGAGGGGTCTCCTACGAGCAGTACTTC	CASSVPAGQTGGVSYEQYF
TRBV12-3/TRBV12-4	many	14	TRBJ2-7	NA	TGTGCCAGCACACTAGGCGGAAACTCCTACGAGCAGTACTTC	CASTLGGNSYEQYF
TRBV24-1	NA	12	TRBJ2-1	NA	TGTGCCACCAGTGAAAAGAGCAATGAGCAGTTCTTC	CATSEKSNEQFF
TRBV5-1	few	16	TRBJ2-1	TRBD2	TGCGCCAGCAGCCCGGAACTAGCGGGGCCCAGGGATGAGCAGTTCTTC	CASSPELAGPRDEQFF
TRBV10-3	NA	12	TRBJ1-2	NA	TGTGCCATCAGTGAGTCTCTCAATGGCTACACCTTC	CAISESLNGYTF
TRBV20-1	NA	13	TRBJ1-2	NA	TGCAGTGCCCGGGGGGATCCCAACTATGGCTACACCTTC	CSARGDPNYGYTF
TRBV28	few	13	TRBJ2-7	TRBD2	TGTGCCGCGGGGACTAGCGGGAGTTACGAGCAGTACTTC	CAAGTSGSYEQYF